The sequence of this TCR beta chain was determined in a study of blood T cell repertoires in COVID-19. After removal of 5 bases from V and 4 bases from J, the junction contained 7 bases not matched to a gene. Germline V gene lookup returns CDR1 LNHDA and CDR2 SQIVND (reference sequence). CDR3 length: 14 amino acids. Under the authors' procedure: Amplified reference gene primers provided the basis for estimating nucleated cell counts. Here immunoSEQ multiplex PCR was the method, and the copy in TCRdb shows in-frame clones only, minus some. D and trimming come from the DNA, and the V and J calls and clone size come from that table. The profile shows 120,000 to 150,000 clones, 85% of them singletons.

The receptor's source is a woman aged 40 to 50 with active or convalescent COVID-19. Material: peripheral blood. The genes are TRBV19 and TRBJ1-2; 7 bases match TRBD1. This CDR3 reads CASSLQGTAYGYTF. The CDR3 bases are TGTGCCAGTAGTCTCCAAGGGACAGCCTATGGCTACACCTTC.